This T cell receptor beta chain is drawn from a study of T cell responses to AZD1222 COVID-19 vaccine. Germline-derived CDR1 and CDR2 are MDHEN and SYDVKM. V lost 5 bases to trimming and J lost 8 bases; unmatched junction nucleotides: 10. This CDR3 comprises 15 residues. Sequencing used immunoSEQ multiplex PCR; TCRdb keeps in-frame clones, though not all of them. The table lists over 120,000 clones, approximately 92% of them singletons. This sequence joins TRBV28 and TRBJ1-4, with 8 bases aligning to TRBD1. The origin of this receptor is an adult in good health. The sample consisted of peripheral blood, taken on day 0 of AZD1222 vaccination. The CDR3 DNA follows: TGTGCCAGCAGTACGGGACAGGTCCTGGGGGAAAAACTGTTTTTT. Translated: CASSTGQVLGEKLFF. The full variable domain, with the rest looked up from reference TRBV28 and TRBJ1-4, is DVKVTQSSRYLVKRTGEKVFLECVQDMDHENMFWYRQDPGLGLRLIYFSYDVKMKEKGDIPEGYSVSREKKERFSLILESASTNQTSMYLCASSTGQVLGEKLFFGSGTQLSVL.